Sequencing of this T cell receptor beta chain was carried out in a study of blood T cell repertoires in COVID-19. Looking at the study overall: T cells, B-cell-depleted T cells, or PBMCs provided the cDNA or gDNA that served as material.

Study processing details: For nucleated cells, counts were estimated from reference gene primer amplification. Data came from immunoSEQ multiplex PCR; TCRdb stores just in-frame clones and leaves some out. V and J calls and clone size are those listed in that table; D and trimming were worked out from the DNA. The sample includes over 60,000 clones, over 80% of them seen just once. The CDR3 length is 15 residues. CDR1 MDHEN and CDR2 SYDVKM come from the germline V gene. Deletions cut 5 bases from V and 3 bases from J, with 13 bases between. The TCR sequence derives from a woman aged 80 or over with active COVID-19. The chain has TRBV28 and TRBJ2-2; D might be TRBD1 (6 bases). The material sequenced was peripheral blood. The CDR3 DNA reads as TGTGCCAGCAGTCAAGGGGGAGAGGACACCGGGGAGCTGTTTTTT. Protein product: CASSQGGEDTGELFF.